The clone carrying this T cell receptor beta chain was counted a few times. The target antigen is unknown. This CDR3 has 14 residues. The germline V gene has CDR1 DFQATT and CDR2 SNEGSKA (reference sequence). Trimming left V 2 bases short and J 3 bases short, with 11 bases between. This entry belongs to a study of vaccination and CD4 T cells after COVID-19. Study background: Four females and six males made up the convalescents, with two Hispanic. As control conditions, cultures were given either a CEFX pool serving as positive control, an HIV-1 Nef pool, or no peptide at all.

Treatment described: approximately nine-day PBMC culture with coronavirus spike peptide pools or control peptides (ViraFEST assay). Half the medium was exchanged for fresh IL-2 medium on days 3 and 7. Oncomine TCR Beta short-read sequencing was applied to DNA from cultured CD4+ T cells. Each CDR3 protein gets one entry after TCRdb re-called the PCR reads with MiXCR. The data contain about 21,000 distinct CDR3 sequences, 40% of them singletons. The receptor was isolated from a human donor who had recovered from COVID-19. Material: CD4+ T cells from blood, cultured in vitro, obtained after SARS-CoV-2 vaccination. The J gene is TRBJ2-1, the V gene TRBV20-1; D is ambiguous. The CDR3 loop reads CSARSWRHYNEQFF. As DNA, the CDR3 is TGCAGTGCTAGATCGTGGCGGCACTACAATGAGCAGTTCTTC.